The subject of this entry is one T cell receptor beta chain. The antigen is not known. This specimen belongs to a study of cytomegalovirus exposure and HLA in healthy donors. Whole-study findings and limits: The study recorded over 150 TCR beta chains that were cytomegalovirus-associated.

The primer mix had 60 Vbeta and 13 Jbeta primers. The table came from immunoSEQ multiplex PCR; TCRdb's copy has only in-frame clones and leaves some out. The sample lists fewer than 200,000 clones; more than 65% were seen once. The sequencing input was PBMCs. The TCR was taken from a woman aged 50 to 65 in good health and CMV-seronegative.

The DNA of the CDR3 is TGTGCCAGCAGTGAACAGGGGCCGACCTACGAGCAGTACTTC. Amino acid sequence: CASSEQGPTYEQYF. This chain links TRBV28 with TRBJ2-7; TRBD1 matches 7 bases. J lost 2 bases, V lost 5 bases, and 6 bases had no gene match. The CDR3 spans 14 residues. Germline CDR1 reads MDHEN; CDR2 reads SYDVKM.